A single TCR beta chain is shown here with its context. This entry belongs to a study of blood T cell repertoires in COVID-19. Study-wide background: T cells, B-cell-depleted T cells, or PBMCs provided the cDNA or gDNA that served as material.

From germline, CDR1 is MNHEY and CDR2 SVGAGI. V lost 8 bases to trimming and J lost 3 bases, with 16 bases between them. The CDR3 has 14 residues. TCRdb's table, derived via immunoSEQ multiplex PCR, lists solely in-frame clones and lacks some. Of about 150,000 clones in the sample, around four fifths were seen once. Sequenced sample: PBMCs or T cells enriched from blood (not recorded which). V is TRBV6-5 and J is TRBJ1-2; a possible D gene is TRBD1 (6 bases). The sequence derives from a woman in her forties who had recovered from COVID-19. CDR3: CASWGGQDYYGYTF. CDR3 DNA sequence: TGTGCCAGCTGGGGGGGCCAGGACTACTATGGCTACACCTTC.